This T cell receptor beta chain was captured in a study of T cell responses to AZD1222 COVID-19 vaccine. Study in general: Second-dose timings of about 4 or about 12 weeks were pooled. Study-wide points: Vaccine-associated CD4 TCRs spanned spike, dominant at 160-218 and 743-854. The study sampled repertoires only after the peak T cell response.

Sequencing was performed with immunoSEQ multiplex PCR; in TCRdb, only in-frame clones are kept and a portion is missing. The top ten hold over 15% of the sample, which has roughly 100,000 clones, approximately 88% seen once. J gave up 0 bases and V 3 bases, and 2 bases lay outside the gene matches. Per the germline V gene, CDR1 is SGHRS and CDR2 is YFSETQ. This CDR3 contains 15 residues. Worth noting for this clone: Antigen specificity is unknown.

Source: peripheral blood, taken on day 0 of AZD1222 vaccination. The chain uses TRBV5-1 and TRBJ2-3, with 9 bases lining up with TRBD2. The sequence was collected from an adult in good health. Here the CDR3 reads CASSSAGGSTDTQYF. The CDR3 DNA reads TGCGCCAGCAGCTCAGCGGGAGGCAGCACAGATACGCAGTATTTT.